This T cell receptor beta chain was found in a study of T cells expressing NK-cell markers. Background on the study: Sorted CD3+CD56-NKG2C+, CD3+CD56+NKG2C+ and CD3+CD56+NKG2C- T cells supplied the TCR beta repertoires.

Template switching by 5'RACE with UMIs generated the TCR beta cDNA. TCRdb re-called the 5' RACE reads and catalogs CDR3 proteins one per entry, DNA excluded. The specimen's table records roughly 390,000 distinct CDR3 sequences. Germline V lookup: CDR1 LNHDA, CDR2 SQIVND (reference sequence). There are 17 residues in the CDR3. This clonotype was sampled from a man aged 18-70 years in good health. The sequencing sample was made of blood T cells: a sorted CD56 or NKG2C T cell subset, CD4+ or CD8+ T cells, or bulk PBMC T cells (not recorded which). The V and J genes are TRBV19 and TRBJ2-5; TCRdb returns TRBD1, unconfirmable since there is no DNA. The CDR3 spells CASSKAGGGGHQETQYF.